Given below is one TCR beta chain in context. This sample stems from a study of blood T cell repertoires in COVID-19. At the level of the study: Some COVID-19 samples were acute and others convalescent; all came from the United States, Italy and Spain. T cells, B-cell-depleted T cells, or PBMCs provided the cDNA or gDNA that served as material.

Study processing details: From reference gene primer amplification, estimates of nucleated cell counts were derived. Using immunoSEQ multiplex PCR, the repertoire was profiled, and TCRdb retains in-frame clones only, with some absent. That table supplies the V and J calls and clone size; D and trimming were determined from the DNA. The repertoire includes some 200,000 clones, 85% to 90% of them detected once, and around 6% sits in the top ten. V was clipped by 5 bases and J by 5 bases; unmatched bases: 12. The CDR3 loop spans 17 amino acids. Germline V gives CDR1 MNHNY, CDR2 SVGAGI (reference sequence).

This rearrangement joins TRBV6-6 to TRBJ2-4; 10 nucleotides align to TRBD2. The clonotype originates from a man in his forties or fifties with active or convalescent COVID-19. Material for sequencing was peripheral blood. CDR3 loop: CASSLAGVGLYENIQYF. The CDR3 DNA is TGTGCCAGCAGTCTAGCGGGAGTTGGGTTATACGAAAACATTCAGTACTTC.